This T cell receptor beta chain was observed in a study of T cell repertoires in cytomegalovirus infection. TCRdb re-analysed the reads in MiXCR, keeping a single row per CDR3 protein. The table lists roughly 920,000 distinct CDR3 sequences, around 31% of them singletons. There are a few counts of this clonotype. The antigen remains unidentified. Trimming left V 3 bases short and J 2 bases short, with 15 bases between. There are 16 residues in the CDR3. The germline V gene encodes CDR1 LNHDA and CDR2 SQIVND (reference sequence). The chain joins TRBV19 to TRBJ2-3, with D unclear. The sequence came from a human donor in good health (CMV status not recorded). Some clones in this sample may be carry-over from other donors' samples. Sequencing was performed on cultured CD8+ T cells from PBMCs, taken from culture after CMV antigen stimulation. CDR3 amino acids: CASSMSPRPHTDTQYF. DNA of the CDR3: TGTGCCAGTAGTATGTCTCCTAGACCCCACACAGATACGCAGTATTTT.